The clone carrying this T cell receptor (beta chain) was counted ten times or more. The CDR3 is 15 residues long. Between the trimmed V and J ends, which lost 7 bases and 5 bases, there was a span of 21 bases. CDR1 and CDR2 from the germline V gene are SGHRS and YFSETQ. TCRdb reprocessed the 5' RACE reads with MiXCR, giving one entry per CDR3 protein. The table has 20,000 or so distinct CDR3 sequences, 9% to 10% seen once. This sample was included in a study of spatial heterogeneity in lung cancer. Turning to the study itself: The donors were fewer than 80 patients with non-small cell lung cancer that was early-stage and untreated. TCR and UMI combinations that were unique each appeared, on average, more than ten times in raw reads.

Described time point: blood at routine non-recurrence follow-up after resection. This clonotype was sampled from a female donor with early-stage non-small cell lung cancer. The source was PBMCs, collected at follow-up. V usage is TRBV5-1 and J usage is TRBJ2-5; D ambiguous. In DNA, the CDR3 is TGCGCCAGCGGCCGGATTGCGAGCAAGTGGGAGACCCAGTACTTC. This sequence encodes CASGRIASKWETQYF.